The 16 T cell receptor beta chains presented below share a single source sample, sequenced in a study of control samples from healthy donors and cancer patients. Profiling relied on immunoSEQ multiplex PCR, and the TCRdb table lists in-frame clones only, not all of them. Of roughly 88,000 clones detected, approximately 93% appear once; the ten largest clones hold more than 7%. Sequences were obtained from blood. The receptor set was obtained from a man aged 18 to 29 in good health.

This sequence joins TRBV6-1 and TRBJ1-4; no definite D call. Trimming pared 2 bases from V and 8 bases from J, leaving 12 bases between. Looked up from germline, CDR1 is MNHNS and CDR2 is SASEGT. The CDR3 length is 14 residues. CDR3 region: CASSEIRVGEKLFF. DNA of the CDR3: TGTGCCAGCAGTGAAATAAGGGTTGGGGAAAAACTGTTTTTT.

V is TRBV27 and J is TRBJ2-1; 10 bases align to TRBD2. Losses at the gene ends were 7 bases for V and 6 bases for J; bases not matched to a gene: 6. The CDR3 has 14 amino acids. Germline CDR1 reads MNHEY; CDR2 reads SMNVEV (reference sequence). The CDR3 protein is CASISSGSLNEQFF. Here the CDR3 DNA reads TGTGCCAGCATTTCTAGCGGGAGTCTCAATGAGCAGTTCTTC.

The chain has TRBV5-4 and TRBJ1-2, with TRBD1 as a possible D gene (5 bases). Germline V lookup: CDR1 SGHNT, CDR2 YYREEE (reference sequence). Trimming removed 5 bases from V and 3 bases from J, with 17 bases in between. The length of the CDR3 is 15 residues. The CDR3 coding sequence is TGTGCCAGCAGGACCAAAGGGACGGTCGACTATGGCTACACCTTC. Translation gives CASRTKGTVDYGYTF.

The chain recombines TRBV30 with TRBJ1-5; D may be TRBD1 (6 bases). CDR3 length: 14 amino acids. V was clipped by 5 bases and J by 6 bases, with 17 bases between them. CDR1 and CDR2 (germline): GTSNPN, SVGIG (reference sequence). CDR3 protein: CAWARGGPSQPQHF. Written as DNA, the CDR3 is TGTGCCTGGGCGAGGGGGGGGCCCAGTCAGCCCCAGCATTTT.

The chain uses TRBV11-2 and TRBJ2-7; 8 nucleotides line up with TRBD1. The trim removed 5 bases at V and 7 bases at J, leaving 16 bases unmatched. In germline, CDR1 is SGHAT, CDR2 FQNNGV. The CDR3 covers 16 residues. The CDR3, as DNA: TGTGCCAGCAGCGCCTCTCCAGACAGGGGCCCGGGAGAGCAGTACTTC. It codes for CASSASPDRGPGEQYF.

The chain recombines TRBV4-2 with TRBJ1-6, with D possibly TRBD1 on 6 matching bases. Germline CDR1 LGHNA, CDR2 YNFKEQ. The V end was cut by 1 base, the J end by 8 bases, with 15 bases between. CDR3 length: 16 amino acids. Written as DNA, the CDR3 is TGTGCCAGCAGCCAAGGAATCCGGGACACAGATTCACCCCTCCACTTT. Its translation: CASSQGIRDTDSPLHF.

This clone has only one observation. In DNA form, the CDR3 reads TGTGCCAGCAGCCTCCCTGGGAGCTCTGGAAACACCATATATTTT. The encoded protein is CASSLPGSSGNTIYF. The rearrangement uses TRBV4-2 and TRBJ1-3; D not certain. Germline assignment: CDR1 LGHNA and CDR2 YNFKEQ. The CDR3 is made up of 15 amino acids. V lost 4 bases, J lost 0 bases, and 10 bases lay in between.

This rearrangement joins TRBV5-4 to TRBJ1-2; D is uncertain. Germline V gene data show CDR1 as SGHNT and CDR2 as YYREEE (reference sequence). The CDR3 consists of 13 residues. Trimming removed 2 bases at V and 7 bases at J, with 12 bases between. The CDR3 DNA sequence: TGTGCCAGCAGCTTTGAGATCTCACCTGGCTACACCTTC. It translates to CASSFEISPGYTF.

The chain recombines TRBV10-3 with TRBJ2-1; 9 bases align to TRBD2. Per the germline V gene, CDR1 is ENHRY and CDR2 is SYGVKD. The trim removed 2 bases at V and 8 bases at J, leaving 4 bases unmatched. The CDR3 has 14 residues. As DNA, the CDR3 is TGTGCCATCAGTGAGGCGGGGGGGCCTGATGAGCAGTTCTTC. Protein sequence: CAISEAGGPDEQFF.

This sequence joins TRBV23-1 and TRBJ1-2, with D possibly matching TRBD1 (6 bases). TRBV23-1 is reported as an ORF; its role is uncertain. Deletions cut 3 bases from V and 3 bases from J, with 20 bases between. The CDR3 is made up of 17 amino acids. CDR3 nucleotides: TGCGCCAGCAGTCACTCCAGCGGGGCAGGGGCGGACTATGGCTACACCTTC. This encodes CASSHSSGAGADYGYTF.

The V and J genes are TRBV27 and TRBJ2-1; D possibly corresponds to TRBD2 (5 bases). Trimming cost V 6 bases and J 10 bases, with 13 bases left between them. The CDR3 is made up of 12 amino acids. The V gene's germline CDR1 is MNHEY and CDR2 SMNVEV (reference sequence). The CDR3 DNA sequence: TGTGCCAGCAGCTCTAACCCGGGGGAGCAGTTCTTC. It codes for CASSSNPGEQFF.

This chain uses TRBV15 with TRBJ2-1; 7 bases are a match to TRBD1. The V segment lost 1 base and the J segment 0 bases; nucleotides outside the gene matches: 3. The CDR3 totals 16 residues. The germline CDR1 and CDR2 sequences are LNHNV and YYDKDF (reference sequence). CDR3 sequence: CATSRGEGASYNEQFF. CDR3 DNA: TGTGCCACCAGCAGAGGTGAGGGGGCCTCCTACAATGAGCAGTTCTTC.

The chain carries TRBV5-1 and TRBJ2-3, with D unclear. This CDR3 is built from 15 residues. V lost 0 bases, J lost 4 bases, and 12 bases lay in between. In germline, CDR1 is SGHRS, CDR2 YFSETQ. The CDR3 region is CASSLVGSRPDTQYF. The CDR3 DNA follows: TGCGCCAGCAGCTTGGTAGGTAGCCGGCCAGATACGCAGTATTTT.

The genes are TRBV5-1 and TRBJ2-1, with D tentatively TRBD2 (6 bases). CDR1 and CDR2 (germline): SGHRS, YFSETQ. This CDR3 is built from 16 residues. Trimming removed 6 bases at V and 8 bases at J, with 24 bases between. This CDR3 is CASTQPRDSLRDEQFF. The CDR3 DNA reads TGCGCCAGCACCCAGCCCCGGGACTCACTTAGGGATGAGCAGTTCTTC.

The V gene is TRBV19, the J gene TRBJ2-7; D ambiguous. Germline loops: CDR1 LNHDA, CDR2 SQIVND (reference sequence). This CDR3 comprises 11 residues. Deletions cut 6 bases from V and 0 bases from J, with 3 bases between. CDR3 residues: CASRDSYEQYF. CDR3 DNA: TGTGCCAGTAGGGACTCCTACGAGCAGTACTTC.

The rearrangement joins TRBV12-3 or TRBV12-4 to TRBJ1-2; possibly TRBD1 for D (5 bases). V dropped 3 bases and J dropped 4 bases, with 9 bases sitting between them. The CDR3 spans 13 residues. The CDR3 region has the DNA TGTGCCAGCAGTTTGGACAATCGCTATGGCTACACCTTC. It codes for CASSLDNRYGYTF.